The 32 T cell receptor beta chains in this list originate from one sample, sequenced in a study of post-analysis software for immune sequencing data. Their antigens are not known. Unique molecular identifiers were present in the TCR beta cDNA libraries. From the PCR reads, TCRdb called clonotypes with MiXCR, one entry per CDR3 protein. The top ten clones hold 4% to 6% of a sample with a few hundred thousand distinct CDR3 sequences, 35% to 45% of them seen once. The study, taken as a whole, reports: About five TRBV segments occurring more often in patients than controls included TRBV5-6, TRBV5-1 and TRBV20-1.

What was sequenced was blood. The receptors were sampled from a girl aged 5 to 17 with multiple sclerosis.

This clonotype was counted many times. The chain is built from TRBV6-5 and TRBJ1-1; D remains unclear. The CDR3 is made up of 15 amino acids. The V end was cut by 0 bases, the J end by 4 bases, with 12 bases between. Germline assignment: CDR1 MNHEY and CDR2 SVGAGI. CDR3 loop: CASSYSKKGGTEAFF. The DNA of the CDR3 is TGTGCCAGCAGTTACTCGAAGAAGGGCGGCACTGAAGCTTTCTTT.

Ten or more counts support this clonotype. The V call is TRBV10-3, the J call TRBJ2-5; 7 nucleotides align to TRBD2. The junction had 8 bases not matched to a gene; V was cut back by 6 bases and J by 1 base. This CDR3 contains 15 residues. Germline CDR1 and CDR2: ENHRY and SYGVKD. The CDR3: CAISGGASGQETQYF. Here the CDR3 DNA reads TGTGCCATCAGCGGCGGGGCTAGCGGCCAAGAGACCCAGTACTTC.

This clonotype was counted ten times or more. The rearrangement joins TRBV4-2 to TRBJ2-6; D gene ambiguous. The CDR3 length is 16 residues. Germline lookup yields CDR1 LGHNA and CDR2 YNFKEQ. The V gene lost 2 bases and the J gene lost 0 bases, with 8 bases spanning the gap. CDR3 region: CASSQPTLSGANVLTF. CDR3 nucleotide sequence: TGTGCCAGCAGCCAACCAACTCTCTCTGGGGCCAACGTCCTGACTTTC.

CDR3 region: CASSPRQNTGELFF. In nucleotides, the CDR3 is TGTGCCAGCAGCCCCAGACAGAACACCGGGGAGCTGTTTTTT. The chain employs TRBV11-2 and TRBJ2-2, with D uncertain. The V gene's germline CDR1 is SGHAT and CDR2 FQNNGV. The ends were cut back, 5 bases at V and 1 base at J, with 8 bases in the middle. There are 14 residues in the CDR3. The full variable domain, in which reference TRBV11-2 and TRBJ2-2 provide the parts outside the CDR3, is EAGVAQSPRYKIIEKRQSVAFWCNPISGHATLYWYQQILGQGPKLLIQFQNNGVVDDSQLPKDRFSAERLKGVDSTLKIQPAKLEDSAVYLCASSPRQNTGELFFGEGSRLTVL.

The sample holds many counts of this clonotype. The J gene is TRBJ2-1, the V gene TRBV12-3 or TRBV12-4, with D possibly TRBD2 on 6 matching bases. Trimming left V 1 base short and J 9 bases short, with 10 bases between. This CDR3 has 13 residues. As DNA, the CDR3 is TGTGCCAGCAGTTTAGTGGTTAGCGGTGAGCAGTTCTTC. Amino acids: CASSLVVSGEQFF.

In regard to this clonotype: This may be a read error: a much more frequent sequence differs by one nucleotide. The CDR3 protein is CATSPRQGANTGERFF. In DNA form, the CDR3 reads TGTGCCACAAGCCCCAGACAGGGGGCGAACACCGGGGAGCGGTTTTTT. The chain carries TRBV15 and TRBJ2-2, with TRBD1 matching over 10 bases. The CDR3 spans 16 residues. Germline CDR1 is LNHNV and CDR2 is YYDKDF (reference sequence). The full variable domain, with the rest looked up from reference TRBV15 and TRBJ2-2, is DAMVIQNPRYQVTQFGKPVTLSCSQTLNHNVMYWYQQKSSQAPKLLFHYYDKDFNNEADTPDNFQSRRPNTSFCFLDIRSPGLGDTAMYLCATSPRQGANTGERFFGEGSRLTVL.

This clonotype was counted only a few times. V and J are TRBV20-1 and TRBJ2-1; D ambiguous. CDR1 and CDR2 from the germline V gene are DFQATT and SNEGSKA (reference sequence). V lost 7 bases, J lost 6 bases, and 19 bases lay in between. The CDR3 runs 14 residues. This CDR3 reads CSVPRIPGGNEQFF. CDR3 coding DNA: TGCAGTGTCCCTAGGATTCCAGGCGGCAATGAGCAGTTCTTC.

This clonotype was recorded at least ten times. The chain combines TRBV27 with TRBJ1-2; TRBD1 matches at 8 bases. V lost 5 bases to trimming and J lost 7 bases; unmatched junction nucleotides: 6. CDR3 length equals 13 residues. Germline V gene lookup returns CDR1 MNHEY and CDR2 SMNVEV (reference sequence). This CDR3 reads CASSLYRGFGYTF. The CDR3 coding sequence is TGTGCCAGCAGTCTCTACAGGGGGTTTGGCTACACCTTC.

CDR3 DNA sequence: TGTGCCAGCAGCTCTGGACAAACCTACGAGCAGTACTTC. Its translation: CASSSGQTYEQYF. The chain uses TRBV6-4 and TRBJ2-7; the D gene is possibly TRBD1 (5 bases). CDR1 and CDR2 (germline): MRHNA, SNTAGT. There are 13 residues in the CDR3. The V gene lost 6 bases and the J gene lost 2 bases, with 11 bases spanning the gap.

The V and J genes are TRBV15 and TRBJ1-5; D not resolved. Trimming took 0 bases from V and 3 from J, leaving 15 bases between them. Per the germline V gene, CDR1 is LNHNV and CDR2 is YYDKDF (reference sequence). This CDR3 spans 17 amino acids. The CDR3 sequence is CATSRDFLGEFNQPQHF. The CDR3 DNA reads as TGTGCCACCAGCAGAGATTTTCTTGGTGAATTCAATCAGCCCCAGCATTTT.

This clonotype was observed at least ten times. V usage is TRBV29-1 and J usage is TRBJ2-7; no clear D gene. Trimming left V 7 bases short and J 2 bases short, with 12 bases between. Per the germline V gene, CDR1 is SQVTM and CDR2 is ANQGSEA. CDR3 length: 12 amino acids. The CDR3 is CSGILSPYEQYF. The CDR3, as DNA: TGCAGCGGGATACTTTCTCCCTACGAGCAGTACTTC.

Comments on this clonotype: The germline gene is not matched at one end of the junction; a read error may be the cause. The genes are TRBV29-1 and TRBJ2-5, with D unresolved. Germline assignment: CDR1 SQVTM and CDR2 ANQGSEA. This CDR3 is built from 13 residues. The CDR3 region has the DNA TGCGGCGTGGCCCAATTGGGATCGGAGACCCAGTACTTC. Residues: CGVAQLGSETQYF. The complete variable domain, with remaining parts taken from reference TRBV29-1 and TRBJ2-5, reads SAVISQKPSRDICQRGTSLTIQCQVDSQVTMMFWYRQQPGQSLTLIATANQGSEATYESGFVIDKFPISRPNLTFSTLTVSNMSPEDSSIYLCGVAQLGSETQYFGPGTRLLVL.

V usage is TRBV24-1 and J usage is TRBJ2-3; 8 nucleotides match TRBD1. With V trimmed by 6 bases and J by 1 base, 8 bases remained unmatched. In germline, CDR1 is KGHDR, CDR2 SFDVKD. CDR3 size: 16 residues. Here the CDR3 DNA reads TGTGCCACCAGTCCTACACGGACAGGGCGCACAGATACGCAGTATTTT. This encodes CATSPTRTGRTDTQYF.

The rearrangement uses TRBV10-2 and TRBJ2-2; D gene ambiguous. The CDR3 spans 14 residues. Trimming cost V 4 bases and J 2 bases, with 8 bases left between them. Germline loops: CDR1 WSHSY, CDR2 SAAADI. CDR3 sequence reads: CASSVEGNTGELFF. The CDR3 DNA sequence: TGCGCCAGCAGTGTAGAAGGAAACACCGGGGAGCTGTTTTTT.

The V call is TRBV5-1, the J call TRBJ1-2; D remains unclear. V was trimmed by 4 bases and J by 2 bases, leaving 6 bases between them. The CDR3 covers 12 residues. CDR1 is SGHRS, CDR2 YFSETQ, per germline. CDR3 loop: CASSGSNYGYTF. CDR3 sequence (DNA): TGCGCCAGCAGCGGAAGCAACTATGGCTACACCTTC.

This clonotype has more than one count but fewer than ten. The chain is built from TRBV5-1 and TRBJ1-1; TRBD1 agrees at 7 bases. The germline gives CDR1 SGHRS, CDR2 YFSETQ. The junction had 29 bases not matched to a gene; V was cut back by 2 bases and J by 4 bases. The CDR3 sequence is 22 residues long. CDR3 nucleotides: TGCGCCAGCAGCTTTTTCATGCGCGGAATTGGGGGGGACGACAGGGTCTGCACTGAAGCTTTCTTT. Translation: CASSFFMRGIGGDDRVCTEAFF.

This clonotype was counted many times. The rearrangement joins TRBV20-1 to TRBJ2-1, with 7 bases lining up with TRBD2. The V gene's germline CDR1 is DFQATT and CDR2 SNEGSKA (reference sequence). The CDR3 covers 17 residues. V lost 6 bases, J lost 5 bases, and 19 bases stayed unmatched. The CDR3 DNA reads TGCAGTGCACCCCCTCCGGCGGGAGACCTTGTTGACAATGAGCAGTTCTTC. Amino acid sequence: CSAPPPAGDLVDNEQFF.

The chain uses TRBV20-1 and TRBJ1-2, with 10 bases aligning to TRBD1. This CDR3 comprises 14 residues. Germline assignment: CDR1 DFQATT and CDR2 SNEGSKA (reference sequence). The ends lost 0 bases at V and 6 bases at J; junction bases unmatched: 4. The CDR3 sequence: CSARDSGTGDGYTF. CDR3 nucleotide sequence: TGCAGTGCTAGAGATTCCGGGACAGGGGATGGCTACACCTTC.

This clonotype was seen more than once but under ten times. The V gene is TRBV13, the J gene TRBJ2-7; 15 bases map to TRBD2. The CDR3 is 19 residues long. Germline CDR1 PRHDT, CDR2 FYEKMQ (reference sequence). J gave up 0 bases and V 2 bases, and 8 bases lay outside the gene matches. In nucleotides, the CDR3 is TGTGCCAGCAGCTTAACCTCCGGGACTAGCGGGAGGATCTCCTACGAGCAGTACTTC. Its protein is CASSLTSGTSGRISYEQYF.

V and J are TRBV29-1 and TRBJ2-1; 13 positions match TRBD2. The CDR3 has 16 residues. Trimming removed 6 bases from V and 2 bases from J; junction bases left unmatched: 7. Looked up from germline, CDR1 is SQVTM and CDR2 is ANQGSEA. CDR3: CSVGRLAGGPYNEQFF. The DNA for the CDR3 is TGCAGCGTCGGACGACTAGCGGGAGGTCCCTACAATGAGCAGTTCTTC.

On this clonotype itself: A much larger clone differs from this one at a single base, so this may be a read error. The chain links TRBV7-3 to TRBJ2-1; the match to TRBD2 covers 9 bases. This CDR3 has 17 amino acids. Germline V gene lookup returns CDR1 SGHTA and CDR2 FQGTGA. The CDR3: CVSSLTPTSGSYNEQFF. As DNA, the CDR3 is TGTGTCAGCAGCTTAACTCCGACTAGCGGCTCCTACAATGAGCAGTTCTTC.

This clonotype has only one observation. In DNA form, the CDR3 reads TGCGCCAGCAGCTCCGGACTAGACCAAGGCTACAATGAGCAGTTCTTC. Protein: CASSSGLDQGYNEQFF. V usage is TRBV5-1 and J usage is TRBJ2-1; 7 bases map to TRBD2. The germline gives CDR1 SGHRS, CDR2 YFSETQ. V dropped 3 bases and J dropped 3; count of bases not matched to a gene: 9. The CDR3 runs to 16 residues. Based on the CDR3 plus reference TRBV5-1 and TRBJ2-1, the full variable domain is KAGVTQTPRYLIKTRGQQVTLSCSPISGHRSVSWYQQTPGQGLQFLFEYFSETQRNKGNFPGRFSGRQFSNSRSEMNVSTLELGDSALYLCASSSGLDQGYNEQFFGPGTRLTVL.

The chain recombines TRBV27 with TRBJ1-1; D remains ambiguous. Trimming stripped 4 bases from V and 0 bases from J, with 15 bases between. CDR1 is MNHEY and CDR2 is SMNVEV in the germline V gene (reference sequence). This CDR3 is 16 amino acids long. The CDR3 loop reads CASSWGPTSLNTEAFF. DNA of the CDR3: TGTGCCAGCAGTTGGGGTCCGACCTCATTGAACACTGAAGCTTTCTTT.

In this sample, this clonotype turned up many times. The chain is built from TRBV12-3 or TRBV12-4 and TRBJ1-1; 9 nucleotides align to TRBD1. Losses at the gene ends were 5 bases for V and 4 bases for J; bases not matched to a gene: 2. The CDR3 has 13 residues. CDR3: CASSTQGATEAFF. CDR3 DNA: TGTGCCAGCAGTACACAGGGGGCCACTGAAGCTTTCTTT.

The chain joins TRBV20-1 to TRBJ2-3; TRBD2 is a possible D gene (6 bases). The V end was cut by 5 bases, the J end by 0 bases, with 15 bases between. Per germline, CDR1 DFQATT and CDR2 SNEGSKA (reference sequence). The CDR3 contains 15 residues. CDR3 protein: CSAPPGTASTDTQYF. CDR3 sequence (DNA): TGCAGTGCTCCCCCCGGGACTGCTAGCACAGATACGCAGTATTTT.

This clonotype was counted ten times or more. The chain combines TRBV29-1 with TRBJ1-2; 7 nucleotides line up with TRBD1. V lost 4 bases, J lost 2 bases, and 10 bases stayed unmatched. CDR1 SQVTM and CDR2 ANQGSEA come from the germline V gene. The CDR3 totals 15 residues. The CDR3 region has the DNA TGCAGCGTTGGGGAGGGGGCGCAACAAAACTATGGCTACACCTTC. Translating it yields CSVGEGAQQNYGYTF.

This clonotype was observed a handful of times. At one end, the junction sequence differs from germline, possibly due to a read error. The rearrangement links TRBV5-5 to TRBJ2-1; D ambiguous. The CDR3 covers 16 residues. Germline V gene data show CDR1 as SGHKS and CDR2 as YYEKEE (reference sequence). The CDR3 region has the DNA TGTGCCGGCAGCTTGGTGGGGTTACTCTCGGGCAATGAGCAGTTCTTC. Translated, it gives CAGSLVGLLSGNEQFF.

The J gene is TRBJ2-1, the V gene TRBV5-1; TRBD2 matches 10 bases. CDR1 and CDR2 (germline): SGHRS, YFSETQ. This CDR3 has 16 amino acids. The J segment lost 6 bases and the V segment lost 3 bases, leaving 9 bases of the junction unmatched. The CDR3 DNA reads TGCGCCAGCAGCTCACTAGCGGGGAGTCCACTCAATGAGCAGTTCTTC. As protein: CASSSLAGSPLNEQFF.

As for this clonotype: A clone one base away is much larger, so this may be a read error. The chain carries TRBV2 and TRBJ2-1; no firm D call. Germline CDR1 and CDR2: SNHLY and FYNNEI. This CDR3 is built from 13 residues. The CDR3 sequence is CACSVNSYNEQFF. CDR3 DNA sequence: TGTGCCTGCAGTGTAAACAGCTACAATGAGCAGTTCTTC.

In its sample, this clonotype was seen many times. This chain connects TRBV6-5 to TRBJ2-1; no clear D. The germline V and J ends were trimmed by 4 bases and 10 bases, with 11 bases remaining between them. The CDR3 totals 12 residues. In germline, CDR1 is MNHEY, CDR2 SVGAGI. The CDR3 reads CASSLPHGEQFF. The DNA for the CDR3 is TGTGCCAGCAGTTTACCCCATGGGGAGCAGTTCTTC.

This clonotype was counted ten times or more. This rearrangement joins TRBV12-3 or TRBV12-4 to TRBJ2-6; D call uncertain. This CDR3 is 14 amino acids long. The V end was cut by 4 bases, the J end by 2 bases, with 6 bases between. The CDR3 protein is CASSWRAGANVLTF. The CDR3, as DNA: TGTGCCAGCAGTTGGAGAGCTGGGGCCAACGTCCTGACTTTC.

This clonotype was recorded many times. In DNA, the CDR3 is TGCAGTGCTAGAGACCCCAAGACAGGGGACACTGAAGCTTTCTTT. Translation: CSARDPKTGDTEAFF. This chain links TRBV20-1 with TRBJ1-1, with TRBD1 matching over 8 bases. Losses at the gene ends were 0 bases for V and 3 bases for J; bases not matched to a gene: 6. Germline V gives CDR1 DFQATT, CDR2 SNEGSKA (reference sequence). This CDR3 has 15 amino acids.